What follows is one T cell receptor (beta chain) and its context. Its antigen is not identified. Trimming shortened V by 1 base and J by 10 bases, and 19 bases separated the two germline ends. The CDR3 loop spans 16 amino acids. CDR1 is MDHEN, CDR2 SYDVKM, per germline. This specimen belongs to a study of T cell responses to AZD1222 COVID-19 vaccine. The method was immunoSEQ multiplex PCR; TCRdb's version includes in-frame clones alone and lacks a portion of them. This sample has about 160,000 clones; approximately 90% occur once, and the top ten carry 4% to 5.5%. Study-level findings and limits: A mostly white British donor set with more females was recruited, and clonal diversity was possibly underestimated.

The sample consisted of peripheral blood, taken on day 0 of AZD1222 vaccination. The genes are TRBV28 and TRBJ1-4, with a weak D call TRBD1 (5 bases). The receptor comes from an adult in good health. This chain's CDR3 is CASSLLGATAPGKLFF. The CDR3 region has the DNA TGTGCCAGCAGTTTATTAGGCGCGACAGCCCCTGGAAAACTGTTTTTT.